Presented here are 15 T cell receptor beta chains from one specimen sequenced in a study of cytomegalovirus exposure and HLA in healthy donors. The PCR used 60 Vbeta and 13 Jbeta primers. TCRdb's copy holds only in-frame clones and misses some; the assay was immunoSEQ multiplex PCR. The table lists some 80,000 clones, around 79% of them singletons. The sample comprised PBMCs. Receptors were obtained from a man aged 40-49 years in good health and CMV-seronegative.

The chain employs TRBV18 and TRBJ2-7; D not certain. V was shortened by 5 bases and J by 1 base, with 18 bases between the two germline ends. Germline V lookup: CDR1 KGHSH, CDR2 LQKENI. CDR3 size: 16 residues. The CDR3 region has the DNA TGTGCCAGCTCATCATCGACCCCGAGAGGATCCTACGAGCAGTACTTC. Translated: CASSSSTPRGSYEQYF.

The V and J genes are TRBV6-6 and TRBJ2-7; perhaps TRBD2 as D (6 bases). The length of the CDR3 is 16 residues. V was trimmed by 3 bases and J by 3 bases, leaving 18 bases between them. Germline CDR1 and CDR2: MNHNY and SVGAGI (reference sequence). The CDR3 DNA is TGTGCCAGCAGTTATTTGTCAGTGACTAGTTACTACGAGCAGTACTTC. Translation: CASSYLSVTSYYEQYF.

The V call is TRBV7-9, the J call TRBJ1-4; TRBD1 is a possible D gene (5 bases). CDR3 length: 14 amino acids. V lost 5 bases and J lost 6, with 13 bases in between. Germline CDR1 is SEHNR and CDR2 is FQNEAQ (reference sequence). Written as DNA, the CDR3 is TGTGCCAGCAGCCATCCCAGGGCAGATGAAAAACTGTTTTTT. This codes for CASSHPRADEKLFF. Combining the CDR3 with reference TRBV7-9 and TRBJ1-4 gives the whole variable domain DTGVSQNPRHKITKRGQNVTFRCDPISEHNRLYWYRQTLGQGPEFLTYFQNEAQLEKSRLLSDRFSAERPKGSFSTLEIQRTEQGDSAMYLCASSHPRADEKLFFGSGTQLSVL.

The gene calls are TRBV18 and TRBJ2-1; 14 bases map to TRBD2. The CDR3 extends over 17 amino acids. CDR1 is KGHSH, CDR2 LQKENI, per germline. J was trimmed by 6 bases and V by 0 bases; bases with no gene match: 4. The CDR3, as DNA: TGTGCCAGCTCACCACCGGGACTAGCGGGAGTAGGCAATGAGCAGTTCTTC. Amino acid sequence: CASSPPGLAGVGNEQFF.

This clone was seen more than once but under ten times. Other DNA sequences of this sample code for an identical CDR3. The chain recombines TRBV28 with TRBJ1-5; D call uncertain. CDR3 size: 14 residues. CDR1 is MDHEN and CDR2 is SYDVKM in the germline V gene. Trimming cost V 4 bases and J 0 bases, with 7 bases left between them. The CDR3 region is CASSSRYSNQPQHF. DNA of the CDR3: TGTGCCAGCAGTTCACGGTATAGCAATCAGCCCCAGCATTTT.

This clone was observed once. V is TRBV5-6 and J is TRBJ2-5; D is unclear. The CDR3 length is 13 residues. Germline values: CDR1 SGHDT, CDR2 YYEEEE. Trimming pared 3 bases from V and 1 base from J, leaving 7 bases between. CDR3 loop: CASSSYTQETQYF. The DNA of the CDR3 is TGTGCCAGCAGCTCATACACCCAAGAGACCCAGTACTTC.

J is TRBJ2-5 and V is TRBV27, with TRBD2 matching over 7 bases. The germline V gene has CDR1 MNHEY and CDR2 SMNVEV (reference sequence). CDR3 length: 15 residues. V lost 5 bases and J lost 5; bases outside the gene matches: 11. The chain's CDR3 is CASSPLRGAGETQYF. CDR3 DNA: TGTGCCAGCAGTCCATTACGGGGAGCGGGGGAGACCCAGTACTTC.

In its sample, this clone was seen a few times. The CDR3 here is CASSYRLTGELFF. In DNA, the CDR3 is TGTGCCAGCAGTTACCGTCTCACCGGGGAGCTGTTTTTT. This rearrangement joins TRBV6-6 to TRBJ2-2; D gene uncertain. Germline V CDR1 and CDR2: MNHNY, SVGAGI (reference sequence). The V end lost 2 bases, the J end lost 4 bases, and 5 bases lay between the germline ends. This CDR3 has 13 residues.

V is TRBV11-3 and J is TRBJ2-7, with 10 bases identical to TRBD2. Germline V gene sequence: CDR1 SGHNT, CDR2 YENEEA. This CDR3 has 15 amino acids. V lost 4 bases to trimming and J lost 4 bases; unmatched junction nucleotides: 7. CDR3 coding DNA: TGTGCCAGCAGCTCCCCCCTAGCGGGAGTATACGAGCAGTACTTC. Its translation is CASSSPLAGVYEQYF.

The chain has TRBV19 and TRBJ1-5; tentatively, D is TRBD1 (5 bases). Germline V gene lookup returns CDR1 LNHDA and CDR2 SQIVND (reference sequence). Trimming shortened V by 2 bases and J by 1 base, and 9 bases separated the two germline ends. The CDR3 contains 15 residues. CDR3 nucleotides: TGTGCCAGTAGTATAAACAGGAGAAGCAATCAGCCCCAGCATTTT. Residues: CASSINRRSNQPQHF.

This clone showed up just a few times. The chain is built from TRBV11-2 and TRBJ2-7, with TRBD2 identical over 9 bases. The CDR3 is 15 residues long. The J segment lost 2 bases and the V segment lost 1 base, leaving 3 bases of the junction unmatched. Germline assignment: CDR1 SGHAT and CDR2 FQNNGV. CDR3 nucleotide sequence: TGTGCCAGCAGCTTAGGGGCGGGAGGGCCCTACGAGCAGTACTTC. It is translated as CASSLGAGGPYEQYF.

The J gene is TRBJ2-1, the V gene TRBV14, with unresolved D. Looked up from germline, CDR1 is SGHDN and CDR2 is FVKESK. CDR3 length: 13 residues. V lost 0 bases and J 12 bases, leaving 12 bases between the germline ends. The CDR3 DNA reads as TGTGCCAGCAGCCAAGAGTCTGGAGTAGCGCAGTTCTTC. It translates to CASSQESGVAQFF.

The V gene is TRBV6-6, the J gene TRBJ2-3, with 8 bases fitting TRBD1. V was pared by 5 bases and J by 2 bases, with 6 bases of the junction left unmatched. Germline V gene sequence: CDR1 MNHNY, CDR2 SVGAGI (reference sequence). The CDR3 is made up of 15 amino acids. The CDR3 DNA sequence: TGTGCCAGCAGTACAGGACAGGGAAACACAGATACGCAGTATTTT. Protein sequence: CASSTGQGNTDTQYF.

This clone was picked up a small number of times. The V call is TRBV4-2, the J call TRBJ1-1; TRBD1 aligns across 8 bases. Germline V gene lookup returns CDR1 LGHNA and CDR2 YNFKEQ. The CDR3 covers 15 residues. The V segment lost 3 bases and the J segment 3 bases; nucleotides outside the gene matches: 6. CDR3 nucleotides: TGTGCCAGCAGCCAGACAGGGGATAGGTACACTGAAGCTTTCTTT. Translation: CASSQTGDRYTEAFF.

The V call is TRBV29-1, the J call TRBJ2-1; TRBD2 is a possible D gene (5 bases). V was cut by 6 bases and J by 8 bases, with 20 bases left in between. The CDR3 sequence is 14 residues long. The germline V gene has CDR1 SQVTM and CDR2 ANQGSEA. The CDR3 region is CSVEPRTGSDEQFF. The CDR3 region has the DNA TGCAGCGTGGAACCCAGGACGGGAAGTGATGAGCAGTTCTTC.